These T cell receptor beta chains were read from a single sample in a study of T-cell reconstitution after alpha-beta-depleted transplantation in children. TCRdb re-called the PCR reads through MiXCR, storing one row per CDR3 protein. Here the sample spans around 300,000 distinct CDR3 sequences, around 7.3% being singletons. The sample here was peripheral blood, taken 360 days after TCRalphabeta/CD19-depleted stem cell transplant. Source of these receptors: a female patient aged 2-9 years who had a stem cell transplant for Fanconi anemia, so the T cells may come from the graft donor. CDR3s include the opening cysteine and the closing phenylalanine or tryptophan. A D gene is named only where the DNA matches it firmly. Rows give clone size only sometimes, using once, few, many, or a class for an expanded clone.

>TRBJ2-1|many|TRBD1|TRBV28
CASSHRGNKQFF
TGTGCCAGCAGTCACAGGGGTAATAAGCAGTTCTTC
>TRBJ2-3|few|-|TRBV3-1
CASSPLPAGTMVDTQYF
TGTGCCAGCAGCCCCTTACCGGCGGGGACGATGGTAGATACGCAGTATTTT
>TRBJ1-3|-|-|TRBV2
CAIRTDGNTIYF
TGTGCCATCAGGACCGATGGAAACACCATATATTTT
>TRBJ1-1|many|-|TRBV12-3/TRBV12-4
CASKQGMNTEAFF
TGTGCCAGTAAACAGGGAATGAACACTGAAGCTTTCTTT
>TRBJ2-2|many|TRBD1|TRBV9
CASSHSNRGSTGELFF
TGTGCCAGCAGCCATTCAAACAGGGGGAGCACCGGGGAGCTGTTTTTT
>TRBJ2-1|many|TRBD1|TRBV6-2/TRBV6-3
CASSSDRGFYNEQFF
TGTGCCAGCAGTTCGGACAGGGGGTTCTACAATGAGCAGTTCTTC
>TRBJ1-1|few|TRBD1|TRBV6-1
CASSDRQGGGTEAFF
TGTGCCAGCAGTGACCGACAGGGCGGTGGGACTGAAGCTTTCTTT
>TRBJ1-2|many|-|TRBV20-1
CSARYQGLNYGYTF
TGCAGTGCTAGATACCAGGGACTTAACTATGGCTACACCTTC
>TRBJ2-1|many|-|TRBV20-1
CSAGNEQFF
TGCAGTGCGGGTAATGAGCAGTTCTTC
>TRBJ2-1|many|TRBD2|TRBV12-3/TRBV12-4
CASSLTSGRLDEQFF
TGTGCCAGCAGTCTTACTAGCGGGAGACTGGATGAGCAGTTCTTC
>TRBJ2-5|many|-|TRBV2
CASSYIGATYF
TGTGCCAGCAGTTATATCGGAGCTACTTACTTC
>TRBJ2-7|few|-|TRBV28
CASWGGTVHEQYF
TGTGCCAGCTGGGGAGGGACAGTCCACGAGCAGTACTTC
>TRBJ2-1|many|-|TRBV3-1
CASSQAWYNEQFF
TGTGCCAGCAGCCAAGCCTGGTACAATGAGCAGTTCTTC
>TRBJ1-5|many|-|TRBV20-1
CSAHPDNQPQHF
TGCAGTGCGCACCCAGATAATCAGCCCCAGCATTTT
>TRBJ1-5|many|-|TRBV20-1
CSAGADLNQPQHF
TGCAGTGCCGGGGCCGACCTCAATCAGCCCCAGCATTTT
>TRBJ1-5|many|-|TRBV7-6
CASSLVAANQPQHF
TGTGCCAGCAGCTTAGTTGCAGCTAATCAGCCCCAGCATTTT
>TRBJ1-3|few|-|TRBV9
CASSADGISGNTIYF
TGTGCCAGCAGCGCGGACGGCATCTCTGGAAACACCATATATTTT
>TRBJ1-1|many|-|TRBV11-3
CASSLEWGTEAFF
TGTGCCAGCAGCTTAGAATGGGGCACTGAAGCTTTCTTT
>TRBJ1-1|many|TRBD1|TRBV7-2
CASSQGTGKGEAFF
TGTGCCAGCAGCCAAGGGACAGGGAAAGGTGAAGCTTTCTTT
>TRBJ1-1|-|-|TRBV7-9
CASRGLGMNTEAFF
TGTGCCAGCAGGGGACTGGGGATGAACACTGAAGCTTTCTTT
>TRBJ1-6|few|-|TRBV4-3
CASSQELVLWSPLHF
TGCGCCAGCAGCCAAGAATTAGTATTATGGTCACCCCTCCACTTT
>TRBJ1-3|few|-|TRBV6-1
CASSDRQVGNTIYF
TGTGCCAGCAGTGATCGTCAGGTCGGAAACACCATATATTTT
>TRBJ1-2|many|-|TRBV6-1
CASRNGAYYGYTF
TGTGCCAGCAGAAACGGGGCCTACTATGGCTACACCTTC
>TRBJ2-7|many|TRBD2|TRBV6-5
CASSHPSAGSYEQYF
TGTGCCAGCAGTCACCCTTCAGCGGGGTCCTACGAGCAGTACTTC
>TRBJ2-3|many|TRBD1|TRBV7-2
CASSLAGTGVGDTQYF
TGTGCCAGCAGCTTAGCCGGGACAGGGGTCGGAGATACGCAGTATTTT
>TRBJ2-2|-|TRBD1|TRBV4-2
CASSPDRDNTGELFF
TGTGCCAGCAGCCCAGACAGGGACAACACCGGGGAGCTGTTTTTT
>TRBJ1-1|many|-|TRBV7-2
CASSAEYTEAFF
TGTGCCAGCAGCGCGGAGTACACTGAAGCTTTCTTT
>TRBJ2-2|many|-|TRBV20-1
CSVSGVNTGELFF
TGCAGTGTCAGTGGGGTGAACACCGGGGAGCTGTTTTTT
>TRBJ2-5|many|-|TRBV29-1
CSVEDGGWETQYF
TGCAGCGTTGAAGACGGGGGCTGGGAGACCCAGTACTTC
>TRBJ2-5|few|-|TRBV28
CASSFSGLPDQETQYF
TGTGCCAGCAGTTTTAGTGGACTTCCGGACCAAGAGACCCAGTACTTC
>TRBJ1-5|many|-|TRBV12-3/TRBV12-4
CASSFGASTGPNQPQHF
TGTGCCAGCAGTTTCGGGGCGTCTACAGGGCCCAATCAGCCCCAGCATTTT
>TRBJ2-3|many|-|TRBV6-6
CASSPRAGYTQYF
TGTGCCAGCAGCCCCCGGGCCGGTTATACGCAGTATTTT
>TRBJ1-2|few|-|TRBV27
CASSSYRFSGYTF
TGTGCCAGCAGTTCGTACAGGTTCTCCGGCTACACCTTC
>TRBJ1-2|few|-|TRBV28
CASSHRTESYGYTF
TGTGCCAGCAGTCACCGGACAGAATCCTATGGCTACACCTTC
>TRBJ2-7|few|TRBD2|TRBV6-5
CASSLFSGGAYYEQYF
TGTGCCAGCAGTTTATTCAGCGGGGGCGCTTACTACGAGCAGTACTTC
>TRBJ2-1|few|TRBD2|TRBV5-4
CASSLARGGSYNEQFF
TGTGCCAGCAGCTTGGCGCGGGGGGGCTCCTACAATGAGCAGTTCTTC
>TRBJ1-6|many|-|TRBV20-1
CSARDVAGHNSPLHF
TGCAGTGCTAGAGATGTGGCAGGGCATAATTCACCCCTCCACTTT